This entry features one TCR beta chain sequence. Its antigen is still unknown. The CDR3 is made up of 15 amino acids. The V gene end was trimmed by 4 bases and the J gene end by 0 bases; junction bases not matched to a gene: 3. Germline CDR1 reads SGHRS; CDR2 reads YFSETQ. The PCR contained 60 Vbeta and 13 Jbeta primers. Clones were sequenced by immunoSEQ multiplex PCR, and TCRdb holds only the in-frame ones, with some missing. The data show 100,000 or so clones, around four fifths seen once. This sample was taken from a study of cytomegalovirus exposure and HLA in healthy donors. Study-wide context: An early release of data contained 75 million to 90 million unique TCRs, which came from HLA-typed donors. The study's findings and limits: Analysis was carried out at a later point, and it linked a missense DCLRE1C variant to TCR beta V- and J-gene trimming. The listing of some 170 TCR beta chains classed them as cytomegalovirus-associated.

Healthy individuals who donated bone marrow served as the donors. The TCR was taken from a woman aged 40 to 55 in good health and CMV-seronegative. The chain is built from TRBV5-1 and TRBJ1-1; the match to TRBD1 covers 10 bases. The specimen sequenced was PBMCs. DNA of the CDR3: TGCGCCAGCAGCAGGACAGGGGGGGTGAACACTGAAGCTTTCTTT. Its protein product is CASSRTGGVNTEAFF.